This TCR beta chain was obtained from a study of beta chain features in type 1 diabetes. Each of the CD4+ naive, central memory, regulatory and stem cell-like memory populations was sorted via CD45RO/CCR7/CD25/CD127/CD95/CD27. The trim removed 6 bases at V and 5 bases at J, leaving 7 bases unmatched. Per germline, CDR1 GTSNPN and CDR2 SVGIG (reference sequence). This CDR3 contains 13 residues. Study observations and caveats: Researchers reported that naive, central memory and Treg TCRB repertoires appeared more similar in patients than in healthy donors.

This clone was found a few times. Its specificity is unknown. Sequenced material consisted of expressed TCRB transcripts (all of the isolated RNA was reverse transcribed). Repertoires were generated with immunoSEQ multiplex PCR, while TCRdb's copy carries only in-frame clones and drops some. The sample holds some 180,000 clones, 13% seen once. The source of this sequence is a woman aged 18 to 35 in good health. Sequenced sample: central memory CD4+ T cells from blood. The chain combines TRBV30 with TRBJ1-1; 9 bases are shared with TRBD1. The CDR3 region is CACTGGSNTEAFF. In DNA, the CDR3 is TGTGCCTGTACAGGGGGCTCGAATACTGAAGCTTTCTTT.